Listed here is a single T cell receptor beta chain. Antigen unknown. Using its own MiXCR run on the reads, TCRdb lists one record per CDR3 protein. The sample includes roughly 640,000 distinct CDR3 sequences, 20% to 30% of them seen just once. The data belong to a study of T cell repertoires in cytomegalovirus infection. Study-wide results and caveats: Within the response measured ex vivo, HLA-C-restricted CMV-specific TCR beta clonotypes were dominant.

Trimming at V came to 4 bases and at J to 0 bases, leaving 12 bases not matched to a gene. CDR1 and CDR2 from the germline V gene are LGHNA and YSLEER. The CDR3 is made up of 18 amino acids. The sequence was obtained from a human donor in good health (CMV status not recorded). Some clones in this sample may be carry-over from other donors' samples. The genes are TRBV4-3 and TRBJ1-1, with TRBD1 matching over 9 bases. The sequencing sample was made of CD8+ T cells from PBMCs. The CDR3 here is CASSPTGTGTLMNTEAFF. CDR3 DNA sequence: TGCGCCAGCAGCCCAACCGGGACAGGGACTCTCATGAACACTGAAGCTTTCTTT.